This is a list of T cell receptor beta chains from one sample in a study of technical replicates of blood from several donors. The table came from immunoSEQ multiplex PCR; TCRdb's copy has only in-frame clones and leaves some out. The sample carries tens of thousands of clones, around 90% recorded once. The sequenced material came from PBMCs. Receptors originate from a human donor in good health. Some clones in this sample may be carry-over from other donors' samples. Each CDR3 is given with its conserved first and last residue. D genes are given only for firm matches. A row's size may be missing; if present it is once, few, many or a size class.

cdr3_nt: TGTGCCAGCAACTATATCCCTAGCGGGGGGGCCAATGAGCAGTTCTTC; cdr3_aa: CASNYIPSGGANEQFF; d_call: TRBD2; v_call: TRBV5-6; j_call: TRBJ2-1; clone_size: NA
cdr3_nt: TGTGCCTGGGGACTAGCGGGATCAGGAGAGCAGTACTTC; cdr3_aa: CAWGLAGSGEQYF; d_call: TRBD2; v_call: TRBV30; j_call: TRBJ2-7; clone_size: NA
cdr3_nt: TGTGCCAGCAGCTTAGCAGTGACAGACAATGAGCAGTTCTTC; cdr3_aa: CASSLAVTDNEQFF; d_call: NA; v_call: TRBV11-2; j_call: TRBJ2-1; clone_size: NA
cdr3_nt: TGTGCCAGCTCGCAAGGAACCGGGACAGGGGATAACACCATATATTTT; cdr3_aa: CASSQGTGTGDNTIYF; d_call: TRBD1; v_call: TRBV18; j_call: TRBJ1-3; clone_size: NA
cdr3_nt: TGTGCCAGCAGCTTAATTCGGTTATCGGCGGGGGGGCCCGAGTTCTTC; cdr3_aa: CASSLIRLSAGGPEFF; d_call: TRBD2; v_call: TRBV11-2; j_call: TRBJ2-1; clone_size: NA
cdr3_nt: TGTGCCAGCAGCCAGTCGATGGGCGGGGGTAGCACAGATACGCAGTATTTT; cdr3_aa: CASSQSMGGGSTDTQYF; d_call: TRBD2; v_call: TRBV4-2; j_call: TRBJ2-3; clone_size: NA
cdr3_nt: TGTGCCAGCAGCTCCTCAACTAATGAAAAACTGTTTTTT; cdr3_aa: CASSSSTNEKLFF; d_call: NA; v_call: TRBV7-9; j_call: TRBJ1-4; clone_size: NA
cdr3_nt: TGTGCCAGTAGTATAAGGAGCTATGGCTACACCTTC; cdr3_aa: CASSIRSYGYTF; d_call: NA; v_call: TRBV19; j_call: TRBJ1-2; clone_size: NA
cdr3_nt: TGTGCCAGCAGCCAAAGCGGGGGGGCCTTAGGGGGCCAGTTCTTC; cdr3_aa: CASSQSGGALGGQFF; d_call: TRBD2; v_call: TRBV7-2; j_call: TRBJ2-1; clone_size: NA
cdr3_nt: TGTGCCAGCACTGCATACGGTTCGACTACCTACGAGCAGTACTTC; cdr3_aa: CASTAYGSTTYEQYF; d_call: NA; v_call: TRBV6-6; j_call: TRBJ2-7; clone_size: NA
cdr3_nt: TGTGCCCTAGGAGGGGGCCAGGGCGGCGCTGAAGCTTTCTTT; cdr3_aa: CALGGGQGGAEAFF; d_call: TRBD1; v_call: TRBV6-1; j_call: TRBJ1-1; clone_size: NA
cdr3_nt: TGCAGCGCCTCTCGAGACAGGGGGCCTGAAGCTTTCTTT; cdr3_aa: CSASRDRGPEAFF; d_call: TRBD1; v_call: TRBV29-1; j_call: TRBJ1-1; clone_size: once
cdr3_nt: TGTGCCAGCAGCTTAGGCCGGGTAAACACTGAAGCTTTCTTT; cdr3_aa: CASSLGRVNTEAFF; d_call: NA; v_call: TRBV7-6; j_call: TRBJ1-1; clone_size: NA
cdr3_nt: TGCGCCAGCAGCCCGCTTTGGGCTAGCGGGAGGGTAGGCCAAGAGACCCAGTACTTC; cdr3_aa: CASSPLWASGRVGQETQYF; d_call: TRBD2; v_call: TRBV4-1; j_call: TRBJ2-5; clone_size: NA
cdr3_nt: TGTGCCAGCAGCTTAGACTTAACTGTCACCGGGGAGCTGTTTTTT; cdr3_aa: CASSLDLTVTGELFF; d_call: NA; v_call: TRBV7-9; j_call: TRBJ2-2; clone_size: once
cdr3_nt: TGTGCCAGTAGTCCTGGGACAGGGTGGGCTTTCTTT; cdr3_aa: CASSPGTGWAFF; d_call: TRBD1; v_call: TRBV19; j_call: TRBJ1-1; clone_size: NA
cdr3_nt: TGTGCCAGCAGCGAACGTTCAGGGACCTACGAGCAGTACTTC; cdr3_aa: CASSERSGTYEQYF; d_call: NA; v_call: TRBV9; j_call: TRBJ2-7; clone_size: NA
cdr3_nt: TGTGCCAGCAGCCTGGCGGACAATCAGCCCCAGCATTTT; cdr3_aa: CASSLADNQPQHF; d_call: NA; v_call: TRBV7-8; j_call: TRBJ1-5; clone_size: NA
cdr3_nt: TGTGCCAGCACCATGACTAGTCAAGATACGCAGTATTTT; cdr3_aa: CASTMTSQDTQYF; d_call: NA; v_call: TRBV7-8; j_call: TRBJ2-3; clone_size: once
cdr3_nt: TGCGCCAGCAGCCAACTACCCAGGGGTGGGACCTACGAGCAGTACTTC; cdr3_aa: CASSQLPRGGTYEQYF; d_call: NA; v_call: TRBV4-1; j_call: TRBJ2-7; clone_size: NA
cdr3_nt: TGTGCCAGCAGCGTAGGCAGTGCCGACACCCATTACACCTTC; cdr3_aa: CASSVGSADTHYTF; d_call: NA; v_call: TRBV9; j_call: TRBJ1-2; clone_size: NA
cdr3_nt: TGTGCCAGCAGTGGTAGCGGGATCTACGAGCAGTACTTC; cdr3_aa: CASSGSGIYEQYF; d_call: TRBD2; v_call: TRBV2; j_call: TRBJ2-7; clone_size: NA
cdr3_nt: TGCGCCAGCAGCCCCAAGGACAGGGGCACTGAAGCTTTCTTT; cdr3_aa: CASSPKDRGTEAFF; d_call: TRBD1; v_call: TRBV5-1; j_call: TRBJ1-1; clone_size: NA
cdr3_nt: TGCGCCAGCAGCTCGACAGGTTCGACAACTAATGAAAAACTGTTTTTT; cdr3_aa: CASSSTGSTTNEKLFF; d_call: NA; v_call: TRBV5-1; j_call: TRBJ1-4; clone_size: NA
cdr3_nt: TGCGCCAGCAGCCAAGAGGTATTCGTGGGAGCCTCCAACTCCTACGAGCAGTACTTC; cdr3_aa: CASSQEVFVGASNSYEQYF; d_call: NA; v_call: TRBV4-1; j_call: TRBJ2-7; clone_size: NA
cdr3_nt: TGTGCCTGGAGTGGAAGACTCCCCTCCTACGAGCAGTACTTC; cdr3_aa: CAWSGRLPSYEQYF; d_call: NA; v_call: TRBV30; j_call: TRBJ2-7; clone_size: NA
cdr3_nt: TGTGCCAGCAGCTTACGTTCGGGGGGATCCTACGAGCAGTACTTC; cdr3_aa: CASSLRSGGSYEQYF; d_call: TRBD2; v_call: TRBV7-6; j_call: TRBJ2-7; clone_size: NA
cdr3_nt: TGTGCCAGCAGTGACTCCCCGGGACAGGGTGGTAATGAGCAGTTCTTC; cdr3_aa: CASSDSPGQGGNEQFF; d_call: TRBD1; v_call: TRBV6-4; j_call: TRBJ2-1; clone_size: NA
cdr3_nt: TGTGCCAGCAGCGTAGGGCCGGGACAGCCGAACTATGGCTACACCTTC; cdr3_aa: CASSVGPGQPNYGYTF; d_call: TRBD1; v_call: TRBV9; j_call: TRBJ1-2; clone_size: NA
cdr3_nt: TGCGCCAGCAGCGGTACTAGCCCCGGGGAGCTGTTTTTT; cdr3_aa: CASSGTSPGELFF; d_call: NA; v_call: TRBV5-1; j_call: TRBJ2-2; clone_size: once
cdr3_nt: TGTGCCAGCAGTGCACTAGCGGGGGAAAACCGCTACGAGCAGTACTTC; cdr3_aa: CASSALAGENRYEQYF; d_call: TRBD2; v_call: TRBV6-1; j_call: TRBJ2-7; clone_size: NA
cdr3_nt: TGCGCCAGCAGCCGGGTTGGCCTCTCTGGAAACACCATATATTTT; cdr3_aa: CASSRVGLSGNTIYF; d_call: NA; v_call: TRBV5-1; j_call: TRBJ1-3; clone_size: NA
cdr3_nt: TGTGCCAGCAGTGAAAGGGACAGAGACCAGCCCCAGCATTTT; cdr3_aa: CASSERDRDQPQHF; d_call: TRBD1; v_call: TRBV2; j_call: TRBJ1-5; clone_size: NA
cdr3_nt: TGCGCCAGCAGCTTGGGGCTAGCGGGGGCGAGCGAGCAGTACTTC; cdr3_aa: CASSLGLAGASEQYF; d_call: TRBD2; v_call: TRBV5-1; j_call: TRBJ2-7; clone_size: NA
cdr3_nt: TGTGCCAGCAGCCAAGCCGGGACAGATTCTCAGCAGTACTTC; cdr3_aa: CASSQAGTDSQQYF; d_call: TRBD1; v_call: TRBV4-2; j_call: TRBJ2-7; clone_size: NA